The source of this T cell receptor beta chain is a study of metastatic and nonmetastatic thyroid tumors. Thyroid surgery had not been preceded by any treatment in any patient. The germline V and J ends were trimmed by 3 bases and 8 bases, with 8 bases remaining between them. The length of the CDR3 is 11 residues. The V gene's germline CDR1 is SGHNT and CDR2 YENEEA. TCRdb re-clonotyped the PCR reads via MiXCR. Here the sample spans about 8,400 clones, approximately 31% being singletons. This sequence was found in a female donor with papillary thyroid cancer or a benign thyroid nodule (not recorded which). Some clones in this sample may be carry-over from other donors' samples. This chain uses TRBV11-3 with TRBJ2-7; D gene uncertain. The sequenced material came from tumor tissue. CDR3 protein: CASSFGEKQYF. CDR3 bases: TGTGCCAGCAGCTTTGGAGAGAAGCAGTACTTC. Combining the CDR3 with reference TRBV11-3 and TRBJ2-7 gives the whole variable domain EAGVVQSPRYKIIEKKQPVAFWCNPISGHNTLYWYLQNLGQGPELLIRYENEEAVDDSQLPKDRFSAERLKGVDSTLKIQPAELGDSAVYLCASSFGEKQYFGPGTRLTVT.